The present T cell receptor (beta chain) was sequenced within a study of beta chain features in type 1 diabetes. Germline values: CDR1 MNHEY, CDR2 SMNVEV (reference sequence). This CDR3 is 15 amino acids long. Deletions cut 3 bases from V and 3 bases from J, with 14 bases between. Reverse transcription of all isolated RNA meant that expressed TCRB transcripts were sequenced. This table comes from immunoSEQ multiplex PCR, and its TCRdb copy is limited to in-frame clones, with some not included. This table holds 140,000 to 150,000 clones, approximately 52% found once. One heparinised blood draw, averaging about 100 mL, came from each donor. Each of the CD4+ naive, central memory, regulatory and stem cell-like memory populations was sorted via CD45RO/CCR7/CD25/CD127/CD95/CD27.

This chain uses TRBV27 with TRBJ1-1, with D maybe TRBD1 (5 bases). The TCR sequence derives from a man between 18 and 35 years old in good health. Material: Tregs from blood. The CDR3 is CASSLGLRGYTEAFF. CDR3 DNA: TGTGCCAGCAGTTTGGGTTTGCGGGGGTACACTGAAGCTTTCTTT.